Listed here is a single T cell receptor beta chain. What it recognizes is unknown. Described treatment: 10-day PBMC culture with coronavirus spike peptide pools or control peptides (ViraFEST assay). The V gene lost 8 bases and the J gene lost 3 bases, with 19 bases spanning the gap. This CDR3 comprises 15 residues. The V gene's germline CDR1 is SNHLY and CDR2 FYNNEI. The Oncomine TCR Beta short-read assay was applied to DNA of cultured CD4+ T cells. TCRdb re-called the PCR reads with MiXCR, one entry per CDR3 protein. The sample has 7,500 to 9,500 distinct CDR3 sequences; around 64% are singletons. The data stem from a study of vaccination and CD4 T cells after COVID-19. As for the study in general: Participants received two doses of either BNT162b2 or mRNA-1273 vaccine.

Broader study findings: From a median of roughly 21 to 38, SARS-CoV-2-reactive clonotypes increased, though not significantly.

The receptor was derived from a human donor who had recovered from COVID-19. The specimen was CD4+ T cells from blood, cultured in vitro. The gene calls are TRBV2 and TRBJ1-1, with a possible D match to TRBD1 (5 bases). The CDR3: CASQGGIWIDTEAFF. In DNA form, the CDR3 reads TGTGCCAGCCAGGGAGGCATTTGGATCGACACTGAAGCTTTCTTT.